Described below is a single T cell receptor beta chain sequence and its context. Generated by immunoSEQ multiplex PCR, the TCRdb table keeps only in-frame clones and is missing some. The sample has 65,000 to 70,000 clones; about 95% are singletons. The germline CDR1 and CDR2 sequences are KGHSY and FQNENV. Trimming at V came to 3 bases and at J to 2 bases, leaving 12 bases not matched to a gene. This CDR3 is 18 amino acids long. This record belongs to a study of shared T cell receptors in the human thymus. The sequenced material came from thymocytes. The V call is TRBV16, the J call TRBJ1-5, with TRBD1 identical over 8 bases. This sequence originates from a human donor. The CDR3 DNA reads TGTGCCAGCAGCCAGGATTACAGGGGGTGGTGGGGCAATCAGCCCCAGCATTTT. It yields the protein CASSQDYRGWWGNQPQHF.